This TCR beta chain was recorded in a study of cytotoxic CD8 clonotypes in ibrutinib-treated CLL. Study at large: Per sample, productive templates averaged 255,043 and productive rearrangements averaged around 94,000. Study observations and caveats: Clonality went up at ibrutinib response and then declined back toward baseline at progression. Rare overall, public clonotypes shrank or held steady under therapy.

Repertoires were generated with immunoSEQ multiplex PCR, while TCRdb's copy carries only in-frame clones and drops some. The data contain about 140,000 clones, 70% to 80% of them singletons. V was cut by 6 bases and J by 0 bases, with 5 bases left in between. The CDR3 totals 12 residues. Germline loops: CDR1 SNHLY, CDR2 FYNNEI. As for this clone: The antigen is not known.

This receptor was obtained from a human donor with chronic lymphocytic leukemia. Specimen: PBMCs, collected after 24 months of ibrutinib treatment. The V gene is TRBV2, the J gene TRBJ2-5, with D possibly matching TRBD2 (5 bases). The CDR3 protein is CASRDYQETQYF. Here the CDR3 DNA reads TGTGCCAGCAGGGACTACCAAGAGACCCAGTACTTC.